This TCR beta chain was found in a study of blood T cells in healthy people across ages. Total RNA extraction produced at least 5 micrograms (per sample) for the study. The CDR3 has 13 amino acids. Looked up from germline, CDR1 is KGHDR and CDR2 is SFDVKD. The V gene lost 10 bases and the J gene lost 4 bases, with 15 bases spanning the gap. This clonotype was observed a few times. Through a sample-barcoded 5' primer and a J-beta primer mix, a second PCR was run for roughly 7 to 12 cycles. Each cDNA molecule was tagged by a template-switch adaptor that had 12 random nucleotides. MiXCR, applied by TCRdb to the 5' RACE reads, yields one record per CDR3 protein. The sample consists of more than 650,000 distinct CDR3 sequences, 25% to 30% of them appearing once. The same sample was also used in a study of T cells of mothers and their children. That paper states: The effect of thymic selection on TCR recombination output is similar between related and unrelated pairs.

Material: blood. This chain uses TRBV24-1 with TRBJ1-1; D is unresolved. This TCR derives from a boy aged 5 to 17 in good health. Here the CDR3 reads CATHPGVITEAFF. The CDR3 nucleotides read TGTGCCACTCATCCCGGGGTGATCACTGAAGCTTTCTTT.